This TCR beta chain was documented in a study of vaccination and CD4 T cells after COVID-19. On the study more broadly: The authors exposed cells to overlapping spike peptides derived from SARS-CoV-2, HCoV-NL63, HCoV-OC43 and HCoV-229E. Treatment of control cultures consisted of a CEFX pool, an HIV-1 Nef pool, or no peptide.

At the Johns Hopkins FTIC core, DNA taken from cultured CD4+ T cells was sequenced by way of the Oncomine TCR Beta short-read assay. Genomic DNA was isolated from cultured CD4+ T cells. TCRdb called the PCR reads again in MiXCR, with one record for every CDR3 protein. The table lists 15,000 to 25,000 distinct CDR3 sequences, around half of them singletons. Described treatment: roughly ten-day PBMC culture with coronavirus spike peptide pools or control peptides (ViraFEST assay). On this clonotype itself: What it binds is unknown.

J lost 7 bases, V lost 5 bases, and 8 bases had no gene match. The CDR3 contains 14 residues. Germline lookup yields CDR1 SNHLY and CDR2 FYNNEI. V gene TRBV2 combines with J gene TRBJ1-2; 9 bases match TRBD1. This receptor was identified in a human donor who had recovered from COVID-19. The sequenced material came from CD4+ T cells from blood, cultured in vitro. Here the CDR3 reads CASSLTGGDGGYTF. Written as DNA, the CDR3 is TGTGCCAGCAGTCTGACAGGGGGAGACGGTGGCTACACCTTC.